The next 32 T cell receptor beta chains were all read from a single sample in a study of T-cell memory formation after mild COVID-19 (dated by TCRdb to the early 2020s). Libraries were built with 5' RACE. Sequencing was performed on an Illumina NovaSeq 6000. Using fastp at Q25 and MiXCR, TCRdb reprocessed the public reads and kept productive beta chains. Entries that share a CDR3 protein sequence are merged under the most common genes and DNA. This sample lists tens of thousands of distinct CDR3 sequences; around 6.1% were detected once. The top ten hold under 0.85% of the sample. Sequenced input: PBMCs or a T cell subset sorted from them (not recorded which). The receptors were gathered from an adult who had mild COVID-19 (a few samples of this study predate the infection). The sample titles of this study are shuffled in the database, so cell type and time point are left out.

This clonotype showed up just a few times. This chain links TRBV19 with TRBJ2-1; D possibly corresponds to TRBD1 (6 bases). Trimming removed 2 bases at V and 8 bases at J, with 16 bases between. From germline, CDR1 is LNHDA and CDR2 SQIVND (reference sequence). CDR3 length: 15 amino acids. The CDR3, as DNA: TGTGCCAGTAGTATATCCTACAGGGATTCCTATGAGCAGTTCTTC. Protein sequence: CASSISYRDSYEQFF.

This clonotype was observed a few times. V usage is TRBV5-5 and J usage is TRBJ2-7; D might be TRBD1 (6 bases). This CDR3 is built from 14 residues. V lost 4 bases and J lost 6, with 17 bases in between. CDR1 and CDR2 (germline): SGHKS, YYEKEE (reference sequence). The CDR3 protein is CASSRDGFRGEQYF. In nucleotides, the CDR3 is TGTGCCAGCAGCCGCGACGGGTTCAGGGGCGAGCAGTACTTC. The full variable domain, its missing parts supplied by reference TRBV5-5 and TRBJ2-7, is DAGVTQSPTHLIKTRGQQVTLRCSPISGHKSVSWYQQVLGQGPQFIFQYYEKEERGRGNFPDRFSARQFPNYSSELNVNALLLGDSALYLCASSRDGFRGEQYFGPGTRLTVT.

The chain links TRBV12-3 or TRBV12-4 to TRBJ2-7; D not resolved. V lost 5 bases and J 2 bases, leaving 22 bases between the germline ends. The CDR3 runs to 17 residues. CDR3 in amino acids: CASSPGPLGSGAYEQYF. In DNA, the CDR3 is TGTGCCAGCAGTCCCGGCCCCCTCGGGTCTGGGGCCTACGAGCAGTACTTC.

This clonotype appeared a few times. The rearrangement joins TRBV6-5 to TRBJ1-4; D unresolved. The germline gives CDR1 MNHEY, CDR2 SVGAGI. CDR3 length: 14 amino acids. Trimming stripped 2 bases from V and 5 bases from J, with 9 bases between. The CDR3 DNA is TGTGCCAGCAGTTACGGACGGAAAAATGAAAAACTGTTTTTT. This codes for CASSYGRKNEKLFF.

The table lists this clonotype with a few counts. This chain uses TRBV7-6 with TRBJ2-7; 15 bases line up with TRBD2. The length of the CDR3 is 16 residues. The junction had 4 bases not matched to a gene; V was cut back by 1 base and J by 6 bases. Germline CDR1 is SGHVS and CDR2 is FNYEAQ. This CDR3 is CASSLGGLAGGGEQYF. Here the CDR3 DNA reads TGTGCCAGCAGCTTAGGAGGACTAGCGGGAGGGGGCGAGCAGTACTTC.

This clonotype was recorded at least ten times. The V and J genes are TRBV3-1 and TRBJ2-7, with 7 nucleotides matching TRBD2. The CDR3 is 15 residues long. J lost 1 base, V lost 4 bases, and 7 bases had no gene match. The germline V gene encodes CDR1 LGHDT and CDR2 YNNKEL (reference sequence). CDR3 nucleotide sequence: TGTGCCAGCAGCCCCCGGGCTAGCGGTTCCTACGAGCAGTACTTC. Amino acid sequence: CASSPRASGSYEQYF.

This clonotype appeared many times. The CDR3: CASSPSGTGVYEQYF. The CDR3, as DNA: TGTGCCAGCAGCCCGTCCGGGACAGGGGTCTACGAGCAGTACTTC. V is TRBV12-3 or TRBV12-4 and J is TRBJ2-7, with 10 bases matching TRBD1. This CDR3 contains 15 residues. Losses at the gene ends were 6 bases for V and 3 bases for J; bases not matched to a gene: 8.

The genes are TRBV6-5 and TRBJ1-1; D is ambiguous. CDR3 length equals 15 residues. Germline CDR1 is MNHEY and CDR2 is SVGAGI. Trimming stripped 2 bases from V and 2 bases from J, with 12 bases between. CDR3 in DNA: TGTGCCAGCAGTTACGCGATCACAGTAAACACTGAAGCTTTCTTT. This translates into CASSYAITVNTEAFF.

This clonotype was detected many times. The chain is built from TRBV7-2 and TRBJ2-2; a weak D match, TRBD2 (6 bases). This CDR3 is 15 amino acids long. Trimming left V 5 bases short and J 4 bases short, with 14 bases between. Per the germline V gene, CDR1 is SGHTA and CDR2 is FQGNSA. The chain's CDR3 is CASSLRERGTGELFF. DNA of the CDR3: TGTGCCAGCAGCCTACGGGAGAGGGGCACCGGGGAGCTGTTTTTT.

In its sample, this clonotype was seen a few times. V gene TRBV5-4 combines with J gene TRBJ2-3, with D perhaps TRBD2 (8 bases). V was shortened by 4 bases and J by 2 bases, with 17 bases between the two germline ends. This CDR3 comprises 16 residues. CDR1 is SGHNT, CDR2 YYREEE, per germline (reference sequence). CDR3 sequence: CASSPGGGAYTDTQYF. CDR3 DNA: TGTGCCAGCAGCCCGGGAGGGGGCGCTTACACAGATACGCAGTATTTT.

In its sample, this clonotype was seen a few times. The chain carries TRBV6-2 or TRBV6-3 and TRBJ1-5; 8 nucleotides match TRBD1. The CDR3 has 16 residues. The V and J ends lost 7 bases and 0 bases, in that order; junction bases with no gene match: 8. Germline CDR1 is MNHEY and CDR2 is SVGEGT. CDR3 in amino acids: CASTPPGQGSNQPQHF. The CDR3, as DNA: TGTGCCAGCACTCCGCCCGGACAGGGTAGCAATCAGCCCCAGCATTTT.

This clonotype was detected many times. The V and J genes are TRBV7-9 and TRBJ2-1; D is undetermined. In germline, CDR1 is SEHNR, CDR2 FQNEAQ (reference sequence). This CDR3 region has 12 residues. The CDR3 coding sequence is TGTGGGGCCGGGCGGTTATACAATGAGCAGTTCTTC. Protein product: CGAGRLYNEQFF.

This clonotype was counted at least ten times. This sequence joins TRBV12-3 or TRBV12-4 and TRBJ2-7; 9 bases agree with TRBD1. V lost 2 bases, J lost 1 base, and 9 bases stayed unmatched. This CDR3 region has 17 residues. This CDR3 is CASSLYQRTGVSYEQYF. The CDR3 bases are TGTGCCAGCAGTTTATATCAGAGGACAGGGGTTTCCTACGAGCAGTACTTC.

This clonotype was counted only a few times. The V and J genes are TRBV6-6 and TRBJ1-6; the match to TRBD1 covers 7 bases. The length of the CDR3 is 16 residues. CDR1 is MNHNY and CDR2 is SVGAGI in the germline V gene (reference sequence). J was trimmed by 6 bases and V by 6 bases; bases with no gene match: 11. CDR3 region: CASRSTGTSSNSPLHF. In DNA, the CDR3 is TGTGCCAGCAGATCGACAGGGACTAGCTCTAATTCACCCCTCCACTTT.

The chain combines TRBV24-1 with TRBJ1-5; D remains unclear. Trimming took off 6 bases at V and 2 bases at J, with 4 bases between the two ends. CDR3 size: 12 residues. Looked up from germline, CDR1 is KGHDR and CDR2 is SFDVKD. The CDR3 sequence: CATSWGNQPQHF. The DNA of the CDR3 is TGTGCCACCAGTTGGGGCAATCAGCCCCAGCATTTT.

In its sample, this clonotype was seen many times. This chain connects TRBV18 to TRBJ2-7, with 12 bases that match TRBD1. The germline gives CDR1 KGHSH, CDR2 LQKENI. The CDR3 extends over 14 amino acids. With 3 bases clipped from V and 5 bases from J, the junction kept 2 bases outside the gene matches. CDR3 region: CASSPGQGAHEQYF. CDR3 DNA: TGTGCCAGCTCACCGGGACAGGGGGCTCACGAGCAGTACTTC.

This clonotype has more than one count but fewer than ten. The J gene is TRBJ2-1, the V gene TRBV19, with TRBD2 matching 9 bases. This CDR3 comprises 16 residues. J was trimmed by 6 bases and V by 5 bases; bases with no gene match: 11. Germline-derived CDR1 and CDR2 are LNHDA and SQIVND (reference sequence). In DNA form, the CDR3 reads TGTGCCAGTAGTCCCTATAGCGGGAGACGGGGCAATGAGCAGTTCTTC. Encoded protein: CASSPYSGRRGNEQFF.

This clonotype has a count of ten or more. The V and J genes are TRBV7-2 and TRBJ2-1; TRBD2 agrees at 7 bases. This CDR3 contains 14 residues. The V segment lost 3 bases and the J segment 1 base; nucleotides outside the gene matches: 0. In germline, CDR1 is SGHTA, CDR2 FQGNSA. The DNA of the CDR3 is TGTGCCAGCAGCTTCGGGGGGTCCTACAATGAGCAGTTCTTC. Protein product: CASSFGGSYNEQFF.

This clonotype was seen more than once but under ten times. This chain uses TRBV20-1 with TRBJ1-1; 8 positions match TRBD1. The CDR3 runs 15 residues. Losses at the gene ends were 5 bases for V and 1 base for J; bases not matched to a gene: 9. Germline V lookup: CDR1 DFQATT, CDR2 SNEGSKA (reference sequence). The CDR3 region has the DNA TGCAGTGCTCCCGACAGGGGACGCGGGAACACTGAAGCTTTCTTT. It is translated as CSAPDRGRGNTEAFF.

The chain joins TRBV6-1 to TRBJ2-7; D unclear. The CDR3 totals 16 residues. Trimming removed 6 bases from V and 3 bases from J, with 21 bases in between. The germline V gene encodes CDR1 MNHNS and CDR2 SASEGT. This chain's CDR3 is CASSERGVLTYYEQYF. CDR3 nucleotides: TGTGCCAGCAGCGAGAGAGGAGTTCTCACATACTACGAGCAGTACTTC.

This clonotype was seen a few times. This chain joins TRBV4-3 and TRBJ2-7; 11 bases match TRBD1. The CDR3 extends over 15 amino acids. Per germline, CDR1 LGHNA and CDR2 YSLEER. Unmatched junction bases numbered 6, after V lost 2 bases and J lost 6 bases. CDR3 nucleotides: TGCGCCAGCAGCCAAAATCCCGGGACAGGGGGCGAGCAGTACTTC. Translation gives CASSQNPGTGGEQYF.

This clonotype was found a few times. The chain is built from TRBV18 and TRBJ2-5, with a possible D match to TRBD2 (6 bases). The CDR3 runs to 13 residues. Trimming removed 4 bases from V and 4 bases from J, with 10 bases in between. The germline V gene has CDR1 KGHSH and CDR2 LQKENI. The CDR3 DNA sequence: TGTGCCAGCTCACTGCGGGAAGGAGAGACCCAGTACTTC. Protein product: CASSLREGETQYF.

This clonotype was seen a handful of times. The chain couples TRBV20-1 to TRBJ1-4, with TRBD1 matching 8 bases. CDR3 size: 15 residues. Trimming at V came to 3 bases and at J to 7 bases, leaving 10 bases not matched to a gene. Per the germline V gene, CDR1 is DFQATT and CDR2 is SNEGSKA (reference sequence). This CDR3 reads CSARALAGGPEKLFF. CDR3 nucleotide sequence: TGCAGTGCTAGGGCCCTGGCAGGGGGCCCTGAAAAACTGTTTTTT.

This clonotype was picked up many times. The V and J genes are TRBV5-8 and TRBJ2-4; D is undetermined. V shed 0 bases and J shed 0 bases, with 13 bases lying between them. CDR3 length equals 17 residues. Germline CDR1 is SGHTS and CDR2 is YDEGEE. The CDR3 DNA sequence: TGTGCCAGCAGCTTGGGTTTGCTCCCCGGAGCCAAAAACATTCAGTACTTC. Translated, it gives CASSLGLLPGAKNIQYF.

J is TRBJ2-7 and V is TRBV10-3, with D perhaps matching TRBD1 (7 bases). This CDR3 is built from 13 residues. In germline, CDR1 is ENHRY, CDR2 SYGVKD. V lost 7 bases and J lost 4, with 14 bases in between. CDR3 nucleotides: TGTGCCATCAAGGAGGGGGCGCATTACGAGCAGTACTTC. This gives the protein CAIKEGAHYEQYF.

Only a few counts were recorded for this clonotype. This rearrangement joins TRBV7-2 to TRBJ2-3; possible D gene TRBD2, 5 bases. The CDR3 totals 12 residues. Germline V lookup: CDR1 SGHTA, CDR2 FQGNSA. V gave up 8 bases and J gave up 4 bases, with 10 bases separating them. The CDR3 loop reads CASGSPPDTQYF. The CDR3, as DNA: TGTGCCAGCGGGAGTCCCCCAGATACGCAGTATTTT.

This clonotype came up many times. J is TRBJ2-5 and V is TRBV12-3 or TRBV12-4; D is perhaps TRBD1 (6 bases). The CDR3 covers 15 residues. Trimming took off 4 bases at V and 1 base at J, with 13 bases between the two ends. CDR3 residues: CASSSYGRGQETQYF. For the CDR3, the DNA is TGTGCCAGCAGTTCCTATGGCAGGGGCCAAGAGACCCAGTACTTC.

This clonotype was seen a handful of times. The V gene is TRBV24-1, the J gene TRBJ2-6, with D unclear. The CDR3 has 13 residues. Trimming took off 5 bases at V and 3 bases at J, with 4 bases between the two ends. CDR1 is KGHDR and CDR2 is SFDVKD in the germline V gene. CDR3 nucleotides: TGTGCCACCAGTGGGGATGGGGCCAACGTCCTGACTTTC. It yields the protein CATSGDGANVLTF.

This clonotype was detected ten times or more. This chain joins TRBV4-2 and TRBJ1-5; a weak D match, TRBD1 (6 bases). The CDR3 is made up of 15 amino acids. The V and J ends lost 1 base and 2 bases respectively, with 9 bases between them. Germline V gene sequence: CDR1 LGHNA, CDR2 YNFKEQ. DNA of the CDR3: TGTGCCAGCAGCCAAGTCAGGGGTGGCAATCAGCCCCAGCATTTT. It codes for CASSQVRGGNQPQHF.

This clonotype occurred a few times. The rearrangement links TRBV11-3 to TRBJ2-6; 7 bases match TRBD2. This CDR3 is 17 amino acids long. Germline loops: CDR1 SGHNT, CDR2 YENEEA. V was pared by 3 bases and J by 8 bases, with 13 bases of the junction left unmatched. The DNA for the CDR3 is TGTGCCAGCAGCTTTTCGGGGGGTTATTCGGAAACCAACGTCCTGACTTTC. Translating it yields CASSFSGGYSETNVLTF.

This clonotype was seen repeatedly, ten times or more. V is TRBV25-1 and J is TRBJ2-7, with TRBD1 as a possible D gene (6 bases). V was shortened by 6 bases and J by 0 bases, with 12 bases between the two germline ends. The germline V gene has CDR1 MGHDK and CDR2 SYGVNS. CDR3 length equals 14 residues. The CDR3 here is CASRETGYSYEQYF. Here the CDR3 DNA reads TGTGCCAGCAGAGAGACAGGATACTCCTACGAGCAGTACTTC.

This clonotype was recorded many times. The J gene is TRBJ2-7, the V gene TRBV3-1; 8 nucleotides agree with TRBD1. The CDR3 is 15 residues long. Germline values: CDR1 LGHDT, CDR2 YNNKEL (reference sequence). J gave up 4 bases and V 3 bases, and 8 bases lay outside the gene matches. The CDR3, as DNA: TGTGCCAGCAGCCATCACCAGGACAGGGATTACGAGCAGTACTTC. The encoded protein is CASSHHQDRDYEQYF.